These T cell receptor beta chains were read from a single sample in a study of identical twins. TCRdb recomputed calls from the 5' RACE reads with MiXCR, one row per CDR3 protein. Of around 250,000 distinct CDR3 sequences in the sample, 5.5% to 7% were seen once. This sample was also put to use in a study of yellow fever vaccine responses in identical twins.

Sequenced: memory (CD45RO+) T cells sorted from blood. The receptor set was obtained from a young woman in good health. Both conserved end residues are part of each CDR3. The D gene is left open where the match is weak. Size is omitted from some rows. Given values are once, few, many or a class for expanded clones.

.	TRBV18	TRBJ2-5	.	CASSPQRGETQYF	TGTGCCAGCTCACCACAAAGGGGGGAGACCCAGTACTTC
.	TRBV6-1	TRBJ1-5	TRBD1	CASNPQGANQPQHF	TGTGCCAGCAACCCACAGGGGGCAAATCAGCCCCAGCATTTT
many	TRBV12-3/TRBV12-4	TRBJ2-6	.	CASSFGSGANVLTF	TGTGCCAGCAGTTTTGGCTCTGGGGCCAACGTCCTGACTTTC
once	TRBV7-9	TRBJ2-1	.	CASSLSGAHYNEQFF	TGTGCCAGCAGCTTATCCGGGGCTCACTACAATGAGCAGTTCTTC
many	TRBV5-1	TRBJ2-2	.	CASSPRGGPNTGELFF	TGCGCCAGCAGCCCCCGGGGTGGGCCGAACACCGGGGAGCTGTTTTTT
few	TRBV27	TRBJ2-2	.	CGRLGVGTGELFF	TGTGGCCGACTAGGGGTAGGCACCGGGGAGCTGTTTTTT
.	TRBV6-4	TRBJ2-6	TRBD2	CASSTGGVGANVLTF	TGTGCCAGCAGTACGGGAGGAGTTGGGGCCAACGTCCTGACTTTC
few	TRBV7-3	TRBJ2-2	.	CASSPETRNTGELFF	TGTGCCAGCAGCCCCGAGACTAGAAACACCGGGGAGCTGTTTTTT
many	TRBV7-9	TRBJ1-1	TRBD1	CASSRGQGAVNTEAFF	TGTGCCAGCAGCCGCGGACAGGGGGCTGTGAACACTGAAGCTTTCTTT
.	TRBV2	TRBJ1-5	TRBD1	CASRPGTGRNQPQHF	TGTGCCAGCAGGCCCGGGACAGGGAGGAATCAGCCCCAGCATTTT
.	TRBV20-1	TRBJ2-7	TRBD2	CSAAGLGGEQYF	TGCAGTGCTGCGGGACTAGGGGGAGAGCAGTACTTC
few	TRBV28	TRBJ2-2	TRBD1	CASSLLGQGVTGELFF	TGTGCCAGCAGTTTATTGGGACAGGGGGTCACCGGGGAGCTGTTTTTT
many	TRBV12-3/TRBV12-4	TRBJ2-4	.	CASSFREGIQYF	TGTGCCAGCAGTTTCCGGGAAGGCATTCAGTACTTC
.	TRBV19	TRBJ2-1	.	CATRQSDEQFF	TGTGCCACCAGGCAGTCGGATGAGCAGTTCTTC
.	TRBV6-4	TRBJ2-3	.	CASSGRDTDTQYF	TGTGCCAGCAGTGGACGGGACACAGATACGCAGTATTTT
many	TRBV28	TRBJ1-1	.	CASSREEGRFTEAFF	TGTGCCAGCAGCCGAGAGGAGGGGCGTTTCACTGAAGCTTTCTTT
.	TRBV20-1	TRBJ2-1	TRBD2	CSARDLAGGEQFF	TGCAGTGCTAGAGATCTGGCGGGGGGCGAGCAGTTCTTC
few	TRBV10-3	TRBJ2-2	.	CAIGLRDGITGELFF	TGTGCCATCGGGTTGCGGGACGGTATCACCGGGGAGCTGTTTTTT
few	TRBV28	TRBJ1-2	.	CASSLPIGGYGYTF	TGTGCCAGCAGTCTCCCGATCGGGGGATATGGCTACACCTTC
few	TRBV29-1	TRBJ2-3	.	CSVATIRADTQYF	TGCAGCGTTGCCACAATTCGGGCAGATACGCAGTATTTT
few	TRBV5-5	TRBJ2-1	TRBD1	CASSLEQGSYNEQFF	TGTGCCAGCAGCTTGGAACAGGGGTCCTACAATGAGCAGTTCTTC
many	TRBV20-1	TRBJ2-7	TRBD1	CSAWTPGQPYEQYF	TGCAGTGCTTGGACTCCGGGACAGCCCTACGAGCAGTACTTC
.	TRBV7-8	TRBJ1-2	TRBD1	CASSLGTGFYGYTF	TGTGCCAGCAGCTTAGGGACAGGCTTCTATGGCTACACCTTC
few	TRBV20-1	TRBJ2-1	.	CSARVSGPNSYNEQFF	TGCAGTGCCCGGGTTAGCGGCCCCAACTCCTACAATGAGCAGTTCTTC
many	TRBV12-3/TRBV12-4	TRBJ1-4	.	CASSFSQEKLFF	TGTGCCAGCAGTTTTAGCCAGGAAAAACTGTTTTTT
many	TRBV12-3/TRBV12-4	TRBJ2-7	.	CASSFGQIYEQYF	TGTGCCAGCAGTTTTGGGCAGATCTACGAGCAGTACTTC
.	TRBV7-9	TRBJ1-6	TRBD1	CASTSGTGDSPLHF	TGTGCCAGCACATCCGGGACAGGGGATTCACCCCTCCACTTT
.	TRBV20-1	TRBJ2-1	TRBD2	CSALRVGGGSSYNEQFF	TGCAGTGCGCTCCGGGTGGGCGGGGGGTCGTCCTACAATGAGCAGTTCTTC
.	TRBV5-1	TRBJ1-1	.	CASSLFPGHSTEAFF	TGCGCCAGCAGCTTGTTTCCAGGGCATTCCACTGAAGCTTTCTTT
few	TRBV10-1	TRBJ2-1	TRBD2	CASSDPGTTNEQFF	TGCGCCAGCAGTGATCCCGGGACTACCAATGAGCAGTTCTTC
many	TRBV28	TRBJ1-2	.	CAIASHGYTF	TGTGCCATCGCCTCCCACGGCTACACCTTC